The rows below give T cell receptor beta chains drawn from one sample of a study of cytomegalovirus exposure and HLA in healthy donors. The protocol was immunoSEQ multiplex PCR, while the TCRdb copy is restricted to in-frame clones and leaves out a portion. The table shows more than 70,000 clones, with approximately 63% occurring only once. The sample consisted of PBMCs. The receptors were sampled from a woman aged 50 to 60 in good health and CMV-seropositive. Each CDR3 is given with its conserved first and last residue. Each record gives: clone size, J gene, D gene, V gene, CDR3 DNA, CDR3 protein. A D gene is named only where the DNA matches it firmly. Size is stated for part of the rows, as once, few or many counts, or as a class when the clone is expanded.

clone size: -; J gene: TRBJ1-3; D gene: TRBD1; V gene: TRBV4-3; CDR3 DNA: TGCGCCAGTACACCCGGGACAGGGAATGGAAACACCATATATTTT; CDR3 protein: CASTPGTGNGNTIYF
clone size: few; J gene: TRBJ2-7; D gene: -; V gene: TRBV28; CDR3 DNA: TGTGCCAGCACCAGAAGGGGCGACGAGCAGTACTTC; CDR3 protein: CASTRRGDEQYF
clone size: -; J gene: TRBJ1-2; D gene: -; V gene: TRBV5-8; CDR3 DNA: TGTGCCAGCAGCTTGGATGCGGGTACCTATGGCTACACCTTC; CDR3 protein: CASSLDAGTYGYTF
clone size: -; J gene: TRBJ2-3; D gene: TRBD1; V gene: TRBV10-3; CDR3 DNA: TGTGCCTCGACAAATGGACAGGGTGGGTCAGATACGCAGTATTTT; CDR3 protein: CASTNGQGGSDTQYF
clone size: -; J gene: TRBJ2-7; D gene: -; V gene: TRBV7-5; CDR3 DNA: TGTGCCAGAAGCTTAGGGGACAGGGACGCCTACGAGCAGTACTTC; CDR3 protein: CARSLGDRDAYEQYF
clone size: -; J gene: TRBJ2-6; D gene: -; V gene: TRBV27; CDR3 DNA: TGTGCCAGCAGTTTGACAGGAAACTCTGGGGCCAACGTCCTGACTTTC; CDR3 protein: CASSLTGNSGANVLTF
clone size: -; J gene: TRBJ1-4; D gene: -; V gene: TRBV11-2; CDR3 DNA: TGTGCCAGCAGCTTATCTTGGGAGGAAAAACTGTTTTTT; CDR3 protein: CASSLSWEEKLFF
clone size: -; J gene: TRBJ2-3; D gene: TRBD2; V gene: TRBV7-3; CDR3 DNA: TGTGCCAGCAGCCCTGGACTAGCGGGTCGCACAGATACGCAGTATTTT; CDR3 protein: CASSPGLAGRTDTQYF
clone size: once; J gene: TRBJ2-1; D gene: TRBD2; V gene: TRBV7-9; CDR3 DNA: TGTGCCAGCAGCTTAGGACTAGCGGGGGCCCTATACAATGAGCAGTTCTTC; CDR3 protein: CASSLGLAGALYNEQFF
clone size: -; J gene: TRBJ2-2; D gene: TRBD1; V gene: TRBV7-6; CDR3 DNA: TGTGCCAGCAGCCGCACAGGGGGGAGAGCCGGGGAGCTGTTTTTT; CDR3 protein: CASSRTGGRAGELFF
clone size: few; J gene: TRBJ2-7; D gene: -; V gene: TRBV28; CDR3 DNA: TGTGCCAGCAGTTTACCGGGACTCCAAAGCTACGAGCAGTACTTC; CDR3 protein: CASSLPGLQSYEQYF
clone size: -; J gene: TRBJ2-2; D gene: -; V gene: TRBV5-4; CDR3 DNA: TGCGCCAGCAGCCAAGACTCCTCGCTGAATCCCGGGGAGCTGTTTTTT; CDR3 protein: CASSQDSSLNPGELFF
clone size: -; J gene: TRBJ2-6; D gene: TRBD2; V gene: TRBV11-2; CDR3 DNA: TGTGCCAGCAGCTTAGGGGAGGGCTACTCTGGGGCCAACGTCCTGACTTTC; CDR3 protein: CASSLGEGYSGANVLTF
clone size: -; J gene: TRBJ1-2; D gene: -; V gene: TRBV4-1; CDR3 DNA: TGCGCCAGCAGCCACCGACAGGAGCCGAACTATGGCTACACCTTC; CDR3 protein: CASSHRQEPNYGYTF
clone size: -; J gene: TRBJ2-5; D gene: -; V gene: TRBV10-3; CDR3 DNA: TGTGCCACCCGACAGCACCAAGAGACCCAGTACTTC; CDR3 protein: CATRQHQETQYF
clone size: -; J gene: TRBJ2-7; D gene: -; V gene: TRBV6-5; CDR3 DNA: TGTGCCAGCAGTCTCAGGGGGGACTCCTACGAGCAGTACTTC; CDR3 protein: CASSLRGDSYEQYF
clone size: once; J gene: TRBJ2-7; D gene: -; V gene: TRBV21-1; CDR3 DNA: TGTGCCAGCATCCCATTTTCGACGCGGGAGCAGTACTTC; CDR3 protein: CASIPFSTREQYF
clone size: -; J gene: TRBJ1-2; D gene: TRBD1; V gene: TRBV30; CDR3 DNA: TGTGCCGCCCAGACAGGGAACTATGGCTACACCTTC; CDR3 protein: CAAQTGNYGYTF
clone size: few; J gene: TRBJ1-2; D gene: -; V gene: TRBV6-5; CDR3 DNA: TGTGCCATCAGTGAGTCGTCAGGGATATATGGCTACACCTTC; CDR3 protein: CAISESSGIYGYTF
clone size: -; J gene: TRBJ2-7; D gene: -; V gene: TRBV6-5; CDR3 DNA: TGTGCCAGCAGTTACTCGTTCGCGGACTCCTACGAGCAGTACTTC; CDR3 protein: CASSYSFADSYEQYF